The 20 T cell receptor beta chains reported below all come from one sample, sequenced in a study of blood T cell repertoires in COVID-19. Measured with immunoSEQ multiplex PCR; TCRdb has only the in-frame clones, and not every one. This sample carries around 230,000 clones, 88% of them seen once, and the ten largest clones take around 2.6%. The sample comprised PBMCs or T cells enriched from blood (not recorded which). The receptors shown here come from a woman younger than 45 who had recovered from COVID-19.

The chain employs TRBV6-2 or TRBV6-3 and TRBJ1-1; tentatively, D is TRBD1 (5 bases). The germline V gene encodes CDR1 MNHEY and CDR2 SVGEGT. The CDR3 extends over 14 amino acids. Trimming removed 2 bases from V and 1 base from J, with 8 bases in between. The CDR3 region is CASSYRGENTEAFF. DNA of the CDR3: TGTGCCAGCAGTTACCGGGGGGAGAACACTGAAGCTTTCTTT.

V gene TRBV4-3 combines with J gene TRBJ1-6; possibly TRBD1 for D (5 bases). Looked up from germline, CDR1 is LGHNA and CDR2 is YSLEER. The CDR3 sequence is 16 residues long. The V and J ends lost 2 bases and 2 bases respectively, with 10 bases between them. For the CDR3, the DNA is TGCGCCAGCAGCCAATCGGGGGGGACCTATAATTCACCCCTCCACTTT. Translated, it gives CASSQSGGTYNSPLHF.

CDR3: CASSQPRQGSGELFF. In DNA, the CDR3 is TGCGCCAGCAGCCAACCGAGACAGGGATCCGGGGAGCTGTTTTTT. The chain uses TRBV4-1 and TRBJ2-2; 7 nucleotides line up with TRBD1. Germline-derived CDR1 and CDR2 are MGHRA and YSYEKL. V was pared by 2 bases and J by 6 bases, with 6 bases of the junction left unmatched. The CDR3 consists of 15 residues.

CDR3 sequence: CASSMRTSVKGQETQYF. CDR3 nucleotide sequence: TGTGCCAGCAGCATGAGGACTAGCGTTAAGGGCCAAGAGACCCAGTACTTC. The V call is TRBV7-8, the J call TRBJ2-5, with TRBD2 matching 9 bases. The ends lost 5 bases at V and 1 base at J; junction bases unmatched: 11. Germline V lookup: CDR1 SGHVS, CDR2 FQNEAQ. CDR3 size: 17 residues.

In its sample, this clone was seen once. The junction departs from germline at one end; a sequencing error may be responsible. The V and J genes are TRBV7-7 and TRBJ1-3; no reliable D call. This CDR3 has 15 amino acids. From germline, CDR1 is SSHAT and CDR2 FNYEAQ (reference sequence). The CDR3 DNA follows: TGTGCTAGCAGCTTAGATGCGAGCTCTGGAAACACCATATATTTT. This sequence encodes CASSLDASSGNTIYF.

On this clone itself: The junction shows a germline mismatch at one end, possibly a read error. The chain couples TRBV6-2 or TRBV6-3 to TRBJ2-2; 9 positions agree with TRBD1. The V gene's germline CDR1 is MNHEY and CDR2 SVGEGT. This CDR3 region has 17 residues. In nucleotides, the CDR3 is TGTGCCAGCCGTTACGCCTGGACAGGGGCGAACACCGGGGAGCTGTTTTTT. This encodes CASRYAWTGANTGELFF.

This clone was seen a few times. The chain carries TRBV2 and TRBJ1-1; maybe TRBD1 (5 bases). V lost 4 bases, J lost 0 bases, and 9 bases lay in between. Germline-derived CDR1 and CDR2 are SNHLY and FYNNEI. This CDR3 spans 14 amino acids. The CDR3 region is CASSGWGLNTEAFF. The CDR3 DNA sequence: TGTGCCAGCAGTGGTTGGGGCCTGAACACTGAAGCTTTCTTT.

V gene TRBV4-1 combines with J gene TRBJ1-6; D may be TRBD1 (5 bases). This CDR3 is built from 16 residues. Germline-derived CDR1 and CDR2 are MGHRA and YSYEKL. V gave up 2 bases and J gave up 6 bases, with 14 bases separating them. CDR3 protein: CASSQRQLDLNSPLHF. Written as DNA, the CDR3 is TGCGCCAGCAGCCAAAGACAGCTGGACCTTAATTCACCCCTCCACTTT.

This chain uses TRBV5-4 with TRBJ2-3, with 9 bases identical to TRBD2. This CDR3 is 16 amino acids long. Germline assignment: CDR1 SGHNT and CDR2 YYREEE (reference sequence). With V trimmed by 5 bases and J by 0 bases, 7 bases remained unmatched. The CDR3 spells CASRTDSGGSTDTQYF. The CDR3 nucleotides read TGTGCCAGCAGGACTGATAGCGGGGGCAGCACAGATACGCAGTATTTT.

The chain employs TRBV6-2 or TRBV6-3 and TRBJ2-7; D perhaps matches TRBD1 (6 bases). This CDR3 spans 13 amino acids. Germline loops: CDR1 MNHEY, CDR2 SVGEGT. V was shortened by 2 bases and J by 1 base, with 6 bases between the two germline ends. The chain's CDR3 is CASSYDRSYEQYF. CDR3 nucleotide sequence: TGTGCCAGCAGTTACGACAGGTCCTACGAGCAGTACTTC.

V usage is TRBV18 and J usage is TRBJ2-7; no clear D gene. Germline V CDR1 and CDR2: KGHSH, LQKENI. The CDR3 length is 14 residues. The V end was cut by 4 bases, the J end by 2 bases, with 12 bases between. The CDR3 coding sequence is TGTGCCAGCTCACGCCCCATAGAGCCCTACGAGCAGTACTTC. Its translation: CASSRPIEPYEQYF.

The rearrangement links TRBV7-3 to TRBJ2-1, with 10 bases that match TRBD1. This CDR3 has 14 amino acids. Germline V gene lookup returns CDR1 SGHTA and CDR2 FQGTGA. The V segment lost 5 bases and the J segment 6 bases; nucleotides outside the gene matches: 4. This CDR3 reads CASSPGQGFNEQFF. The CDR3 DNA follows: TGTGCCAGCAGCCCGGGACAGGGGTTCAATGAGCAGTTCTTC.

Here the CDR3 reads CASSAPGTGGKNEQFF. CDR3 in DNA: TGTGCCAGCAGTGCCCCTGGGACAGGGGGCAAGAATGAGCAGTTCTTC. The chain recombines TRBV25-1 with TRBJ2-1; 12 nucleotides align to TRBD1. V dropped 4 bases and J dropped 7; count of bases not matched to a gene: 8. CDR1 and CDR2 from the germline V gene are MGHDK and SYGVNS. The length of the CDR3 is 16 residues. The full variable domain, with the rest looked up from reference TRBV25-1 and TRBJ2-1, is EADIYQTPRYLVIGTGKKITLECSQTMGHDKMYWYQQDPGMELHLIHYSYGVNSTEKGDLSSESTVSRIRTEHFPLTLESARPSHTSQYLCASSAPGTGGKNEQFFGPGTRLTVL.

The CDR3 loop is CASYTPGDRFYEQYF. For the CDR3, the DNA is TGTGCCAGTTATACCCCGGGGGACAGATTCTACGAGCAGTACTTC. This rearrangement joins TRBV2 to TRBJ2-7; a possible D gene is TRBD1 (7 bases). V was clipped by 9 bases and J by 3 bases, with 21 bases between them. Germline CDR1 is SNHLY and CDR2 is FYNNEI. The CDR3 consists of 15 residues. The full variable domain, completed using reference TRBV2 and TRBJ2-7, is EPEVTQTPSHQVTQMGQEVILRCVPISNHLYFYWYRQILGQKVEFLVSFYNNEISEKSEIFDDQFSVERPDGSNFTLKIRSTKLEDSAMYFCASYTPGDRFYEQYFGPGTRLTVT.

J is TRBJ2-1 and V is TRBV18, with D tentatively TRBD1 (6 bases). The germline V and J ends were trimmed by 3 bases and 6 bases, with 15 bases remaining between them. The CDR3 totals 15 residues. CDR1 is KGHSH, CDR2 LQKENI, per germline. The DNA of the CDR3 is TGTGCCAGCTCACCCGAGGACAGTCGGAGCAATGAGCAGTTCTTC. Its protein product is CASSPEDSRSNEQFF.

The V call is TRBV7-2, the J call TRBJ2-1; TRBD1 is a possible D gene (5 bases). Trimming stripped 0 bases from V and 10 bases from J, with 13 bases between. In germline, CDR1 is SGHTA, CDR2 FQGNSA. The CDR3 loop spans 14 amino acids. CDR3 residues: CASSLAPGQGEQFF. CDR3 nucleotide sequence: TGTGCCAGCAGCTTAGCCCCAGGTCAGGGCGAGCAGTTCTTC.

This rearrangement joins TRBV7-8 to TRBJ1-4; 10 positions match TRBD1. V lost 2 bases to trimming and J lost 2 bases; unmatched junction nucleotides: 5. The germline gives CDR1 SGHVS, CDR2 FQNEAQ. This CDR3 is built from 17 residues. The CDR3 protein is CASSLTGQGKTNEKLFF. The CDR3, as DNA: TGTGCCAGCAGCTTAACGGGACAGGGGAAGACTAATGAAAAACTGTTTTTT.

The chain combines TRBV9 with TRBJ2-1; D perhaps matches TRBD1 (5 bases). Looked up from germline, CDR1 is SGDLS and CDR2 is YYNGEE. V lost 4 bases and J 0 bases, leaving 11 bases between the germline ends. This CDR3 comprises 15 residues. CDR3 region: CASSPRQFSYNEQFF. Written as DNA, the CDR3 is TGTGCCAGCAGCCCTAGACAGTTCTCCTACAATGAGCAGTTCTTC.

The chain couples TRBV18 to TRBJ2-7; no firm D call. V shed 3 bases and J shed 2 bases, with 8 bases lying between them. CDR3 length equals 13 residues. Germline CDR1 KGHSH, CDR2 LQKENI. CDR3 DNA sequence: TGTGCCAGCTCACCCACTAAGGCCTACGAGCAGTACTTC. This codes for CASSPTKAYEQYF.

The chain is built from TRBV11-3 and TRBJ2-3; 13 bases line up with TRBD2. The CDR3 spans 19 residues. Trimming at V came to 1 base and at J to 4 bases, leaving 11 bases not matched to a gene. Germline CDR1 reads SGHNT; CDR2 reads YENEEA. In DNA, the CDR3 is TGTGCCAGCAGCTTAGGGAGGCGACTAGCGGGGGGATTCGCAGATACGCAGTATTTT. The encoded protein is CASSLGRRLAGGFADTQYF.